Shown below are 30 T cell receptor beta chains from a single sample sequenced in a study of tumor-infiltrating lymphocytes in primary liver carcinoma. The researchers produced TCR beta cDNA from around 500 ng total RNA with a constant-region primer. ARM-PCR was slightly modified, and three nested multiplex PCR rounds with it gave rise to the TCR beta libraries. Both of the initial two PCR rounds ran for roughly 11 cycles and employed TRBV1-TRBV30 forward primers alongside a C-beta reverse primer. TCRdb used MiXCR to reprocess the multiplex PCR reads, holding one entry per CDR3 protein. The data hold 250,000 to 350,000 distinct CDR3 sequences, with roughly 60% observed a single time. Germline DNA was also extracted, while the blood RNA originated from unsorted whole blood. The specimen was peripheral blood. All receptors come from a woman aged 25 to 45 with primary liver carcinoma and hepatitis B virus infection.

The gene calls are TRBV14 and TRBJ1-2; D is undetermined. Germline V CDR1 and CDR2: SGHDN, FVKESK. CDR3 length equals 16 residues. V was cut by 4 bases and J by 0 bases, with 15 bases left in between. The CDR3 reads CASSLDSAKANYGYTF. The CDR3 DNA sequence: TGTGCCAGCAGCCTTGACTCCGCCAAAGCTAACTATGGCTACACCTTC.

Concerning this clonotype itself: This clone may be a read error of a much larger clone one base away. The rearrangement joins TRBV6-5 to TRBJ1-6; no definite D call. The CDR3 consists of 17 residues. Germline-derived CDR1 and CDR2 are MNHEY and SVGAGI. V was clipped by 5 bases and J by 1 base, with 15 bases between them. CDR3 amino acids: CASSPGLGRSYNSPLHF. CDR3 sequence (DNA): TGTGCCAGCAGTCCCGGGCTCGGCAGGTCCTATAATTCACCCCTCCACTTT.

Worth noting for this clonotype: This may be a read error: a much more frequent sequence differs by one nucleotide. This CDR3 is missing its conserved last phenylalanine or tryptophan, likely due to a read error. This chain uses TRBV6-2 or TRBV6-3 with TRBJ2-2; 9 nucleotides match TRBD2. The CDR3 extends over 14 amino acids. V shed 3 bases and J 10 bases; nucleotides not matched to a gene: 6. From germline, CDR1 is MNHEY and CDR2 SVGEGT. CDR3 in DNA: TGTGCCAGCAGTTATCGCCTAGCGGGATCGGAGCTGTTTTAT. Residues: CASSYRLAGSELFY.

A note on this clonotype: Being one base from a much bigger clone, this may be a read error. This chain connects TRBV4-2 to TRBJ2-1; TRBD2 aligns across 10 bases. The CDR3 is 19 residues long. CDR1 LGHNA and CDR2 YNFKEQ come from the germline V gene. J gave up 12 bases and V 0 bases, and 20 bases lay outside the gene matches. CDR3 loop: CASSQDWALNLAGVVAQFF. The DNA of the CDR3 is TGTGCCAGCAGCCAAGATTGGGCCCTGAATCTAGCGGGAGTGGTGGCGCAGTTCTTC.

This clonotype showed up just once. A read error is likely, as this CDR3 ends without the conserved phenylalanine or tryptophan. The rearrangement uses TRBV5-6 and TRBJ2-7; D remains unclear. The CDR3 is 14 residues long. Germline lookup yields CDR1 SGHDT and CDR2 YYEEEE. Deletions cut 3 bases from V and 3 bases from J, with 13 bases between. The CDR3 DNA is TGTGCCAGCAGCTACATCCAGGATCACTACGAGCAGTACTTA. Translated, it gives CASSYIQDHYEQYL.

This clonotype was counted only a few times. CDR3 coding DNA: TGTGCCAGCAGCTTGTATTTCTCGCCGGCTTTCTTT. It encodes CASSLYFSPAFF. The rearrangement uses TRBV13 and TRBJ1-1; D call uncertain. The CDR3 extends over 12 amino acids. CDR1 and CDR2 (germline): PRHDT, FYEKMQ (reference sequence). Deletions cut 3 bases from V and 11 bases from J, with 13 bases between.

Points on this clonotype: This may come from a read error, since a much larger clone is one base off. The V call is TRBV29-1, the J call TRBJ1-3, with D uncertain. The CDR3 has 13 amino acids. CDR1 is SQVTM and CDR2 is ANQGSEA in the germline V gene. The CDR3 DNA reads as TGCAGCGTTGCCGCCTATCCTGGAAGCACCATATATTTT. Amino acids: CSVAAYPGSTIYF.

Comments on this clonotype: A much bigger clone sits one base away, suggesting this may be a read error. This sequence joins TRBV5-6 and TRBJ1-3, with D possibly being TRBD1 (6 bases). Germline V lookup: CDR1 SGHDT, CDR2 YYEEEE. There are 16 residues in the CDR3. CDR3 nucleotides: TGTGCCAGCAGCTCTTATACAGGGCACTCTGGAAACGCCATATATTTT. As protein: CASSSYTGHSGNAIYF.

Comment on this clonotype: Being one base from a much bigger clone, this may be a read error. The CDR3: CASSSTGRSYEQYF. In DNA form, the CDR3 reads TGTGCCAGCAGTTCTACAGGGAGGTCCTACGAGCAGTACTTC. The V gene is TRBV6-6, the J gene TRBJ2-7; the D gene could be TRBD1 or TRBD2 (6 bases each). Germline lookup yields CDR1 MNHNY and CDR2 SVGAGI (reference sequence). The CDR3 runs 14 residues. V lost 4 bases and J 1 base, leaving 11 bases between the germline ends.

The V call is TRBV9, the J call TRBJ2-1; maybe TRBD2 (6 bases). The germline V gene has CDR1 SGDLS and CDR2 YYNGEE. Trimming shortened V by 2 bases and J by 15 bases, and 18 bases separated the two germline ends. The CDR3 sequence is 13 residues long. The CDR3 nucleotides read TGTGCCAGCAGCGTCCCTCGGCACGGGAGATTGTTCTTC. This sequence encodes CASSVPRHGRLFF.

The rearrangement joins TRBV12-5 to TRBJ2-3; D is ambiguous. V lost 1 base to trimming and J lost 4 bases, with 12 bases between them. Germline values: CDR1 LGHNT, CDR2 FRNRAP. CDR3 length: 15 amino acids. The CDR3 DNA follows: TGTGCTAGTGGTTTGGCATGGGCGTTTCCAGATACGCAGTATTTT. Its translation is CASGLAWAFPDTQYF.

This clonotype was picked up a small number of times. The chain's CDR3 is CASSSNQVVGLAVNEQFF. The CDR3 DNA sequence: TGTGCCAGCAGCTCAAACCAAGTCGTCGGACTAGCCGTGAATGAGCAGTTCTTC. This sequence joins TRBV7-8 and TRBJ2-1, with TRBD2 identical over 8 bases. Germline CDR1 is SGHVS and CDR2 is FQNEAQ. V shed 4 bases, J shed 7 bases, and the junction held 18 bases outside the gene matches. The CDR3 runs to 18 residues.

Concerning this clonotype: One junction end disagrees with the germline gene, perhaps due to a read error. The chain links TRBV28 to TRBJ2-1; TRBD2 aligns across 10 bases. The V gene's germline CDR1 is MDHEN and CDR2 SYDVKM. This CDR3 is 16 amino acids long. The CDR3: CVSSFTSRKREGVMSF. The CDR3 region has the DNA TGTGTCAGCAGTTTTACTTCACGTAAGCGGGAGGGCGTGATGAGCTTC.

This clonotype was seen more than once but under ten times. This rearrangement joins TRBV6-5 to TRBJ2-7; TRBD2 matches 11 bases. The germline CDR1 and CDR2 sequences are MNHEY and SVGAGI. Losses at the gene ends were 7 bases for V and 3 bases for J; bases not matched to a gene: 8. The CDR3 loop spans 15 amino acids. The CDR3 loop is CASKLALAGGYEQYF. The CDR3 DNA reads TGTGCCAGCAAGTTAGCCCTAGCGGGAGGCTACGAGCAGTACTTC.

The chain links TRBV2 to TRBJ2-3; no reliable D call. Germline CDR1 is SNHLY and CDR2 is FYNNEI. V was shortened by 6 bases and J by 3 bases, with 10 bases between the two germline ends. The CDR3 is made up of 13 amino acids. DNA of the CDR3: TGTGCCAGCAGGGGTGACATTACAGATACGCAGTATTTT. This sequence encodes CASRGDITDTQYF.

About this clonotype: Possible read error: a much larger clone is one base away. V usage is TRBV4-2 and J usage is TRBJ2-3, with no clear D. The CDR3 length is 13 residues. CDR1 and CDR2 (germline): LGHNA, YNFKEQ. CDR3 in amino acids: CVSSQVYADTQYF. Here the CDR3 DNA reads TGTGTCAGCAGCCAGGTCTACGCAGATACGCAGTATTTT.

The J gene is TRBJ2-1, the V gene TRBV28; 8 positions match TRBD1. Trimming took 5 bases from V and 2 from J; bases not matched to a gene: 2. CDR3 length: 14 amino acids. CDR1 and CDR2 (germline): MDHEN, SYDVKM. This CDR3 reads CASSPDRAYNEQFF. CDR3 coding DNA: TGTGCCAGCAGTCCGGACAGGGCCTACAATGAGCAGTTCTTC. Complete variable domain (other parts from reference TRBV28 and TRBJ2-1): DVKVTQSSRYLVKRTGEKVFLECVQDMDHENMFWYRQDPGLGLRLIYFSYDVKMKEKGDIPEGYSVSREKKERFSLILESASTNQTSMYLCASSPDRAYNEQFFGPGTRLTVL.

The J gene is TRBJ2-2, the V gene TRBV11-2; TRBD2 is a possible D gene (6 bases). The CDR3 consists of 15 residues. From germline, CDR1 is SGHAT and CDR2 FQNNGV. The V gene lost 7 bases and the J gene lost 2 bases, with 14 bases spanning the gap. CDR3 coding DNA: TGTGCCAGCACCCTTGTGGGACTTAACACCGGGGAGCTGTTTTTT. This encodes CASTLVGLNTGELFF.

V usage is TRBV29-1 and J usage is TRBJ2-1; D is undetermined. Trimming took off 8 bases at V and 4 bases at J, with 15 bases between the two ends. The CDR3 runs to 13 residues. CDR1 and CDR2 from the germline V gene are SQVTM and ANQGSEA. The CDR3 loop is CSLSSGMYNEQFF. CDR3 bases: TGCAGCCTTTCTAGTGGGATGTACAATGAGCAGTTCTTC.

This clonotype was counted at least ten times. This chain uses TRBV10-3 with TRBJ2-5; 12 bases line up with TRBD2. This CDR3 region has 16 residues. V was clipped by 2 bases and J by 5 bases; unmatched bases: 6. CDR1 and CDR2 (germline): ENHRY, SYGVKD. CDR3 sequence (DNA): TGTGCCATCAGTGAGGGACTAGCGGGACCGTTTGAGACCCAGTACTTC. It yields the protein CAISEGLAGPFETQYF.

The CDR3 sequence is CAWSPRVAAGQYF. In nucleotides, the CDR3 is TGTGCCTGGAGCCCCCGGGTAGCGGCGGGTCAGTACTTC. This chain connects TRBV30 to TRBJ2-7, with TRBD2 as a possible D gene (6 bases). Germline CDR1 and CDR2: GTSNPN and SVGIG (reference sequence). Trimming took 3 bases from V and 10 from J, leaving 19 bases between them. This CDR3 region has 13 residues. The entire variable domain, with the rest obtained from reference TRBV30 and TRBJ2-7, is as follows: SQTIHQWPATLVQPVGSPLSLECTVEGTSNPNLYWYRQAAGRGLQLLFYSVGIGQISSEVPQNLSASRPQDRQFILSSKKLLLSDSGFYLCAWSPRVAAGQYFGPGTRLTVT.

As for this clonotype: The CDR3 end shows no conserved phenylalanine or tryptophan, and so a read error is likely. The CDR3 DNA follows: TGTGCTAGCAGGGTCCATGCGGAGGACAACGTCCTGACTTTA. This translates into CASRVHAEDNVLTL. The chain links TRBV5-5 to TRBJ2-6; the D call may be TRBD1 or TRBD2 (5 bases each). The germline V gene encodes CDR1 SGHKS and CDR2 YYEKEE (reference sequence). The CDR3 covers 14 residues.

For the CDR3, the DNA is TGTGCCAGCAGTTCCAATTACCAGGGGGCTTATCAGCCCCAGCATTTT. Translating it yields CASSSNYQGAYQPQHF. This sequence joins TRBV28 and TRBJ1-5; the match to TRBD1 covers 8 bases. Germline lookup yields CDR1 MDHEN and CDR2 SYDVKM. CDR3 length: 16 residues. Trimming at V came to 4 bases and at J to 5 bases, leaving 10 bases not matched to a gene.

The table lists this clonotype with a count of one. This chain links TRBV5-4 with TRBJ1-1; 7 positions agree with TRBD1. Germline V gene data show CDR1 as SGHNT and CDR2 as YYREEE (reference sequence). The length of the CDR3 is 14 residues. Germline trimming cut 0 bases from V and 11 bases from J; bases unmatched to any gene: 10. CDR3 amino acids: CASSLEEGAGRAFF. CDR3 nucleotides: TGTGCCAGCAGCTTGGAGGAGGGGGCGGGTAGGGCTTTCTTT.

As for this clonotype: Just one base apart from a much larger clone, this may be a read error. V and J are TRBV6-5 and TRBJ2-7; D is possibly TRBD1 (6 bases). Germline CDR1 reads MNHEY; CDR2 reads SVGAGI. The CDR3 has 17 amino acids. Trimming removed 5 bases from V and 10 bases from J, with 30 bases in between. CDR3: CASSPRPWDTITGRQYF. In nucleotides, the CDR3 is TGTGCCAGCAGTCCCCGCCCCTGGGACACAATAACGGGGCGACAGTACTTC.

Comments on this clonotype: The junction does not match germline at one end; this may be a read error. CDR3 bases: TGTGCCGGCAGTCGGGGGGCGGACTGCCCCTCAGAGACCCAGTACTTC. Residues: CAGSRGADCPSETQYF. The genes are TRBV11-2 and TRBJ2-5; perhaps TRBD2 as D (7 bases). The germline V gene has CDR1 SGHAT and CDR2 FQNNGV. The CDR3 contains 16 residues. Based on the CDR3 plus reference TRBV11-2 and TRBJ2-5, the full variable domain is EAGVAQSPRYKIIEKRQSVAFWCNPISGHATLYWYQQILGQGPKLLIQFQNNGVVDDSQLPKDRFSAERLKGVDSTLKIQPAKLEDSAVYLCAGSRGADCPSETQYFGPGTRLLVL.

Remarks on this clonotype: Relative to the germline gene, one junction end is altered; a read error may explain this. The chain is built from TRBV5-6 and TRBJ2-3; possible D gene TRBD1, 5 bases. The CDR3 is made up of 15 amino acids. The germline gives CDR1 SGHDT, CDR2 YYEEEE. The CDR3 spells CASSLRSGWSDTQCF. The CDR3 coding sequence is TGTGCCAGCAGCTTGAGGTCAGGGTGGTCAGATACGCAGTGTTTT.

Concerning this clonotype itself: One junction end disagrees with the germline gene, perhaps due to a read error. The CDR3 DNA sequence: TGTGCTAGCAGCTCAGATAGGGCTAGCCTTGATGAGCAGTTCTTC. Amino acids: CASSSDRASLDEQFF. The V and J genes are TRBV11-2 and TRBJ2-1; D possibly corresponds to TRBD2 (5 bases). The CDR3 length is 15 residues. Germline CDR1 SGHAT, CDR2 FQNNGV.

This clonotype was seen a handful of times. The rearrangement links TRBV6-2 or TRBV6-3 to TRBJ2-7; D is undetermined. Germline CDR1 MNHEY, CDR2 SVGEGT. CDR3 length: 14 amino acids. V was pared by 5 bases and J by 3 bases, with 14 bases between. Written as DNA, the CDR3 is TGTGCCAGCAGTCGGCCTAGTTGGCGCTACGAGCAGTACTTC. It translates to CASSRPSWRYEQYF.

At least ten counts were recorded for this clonotype. This sequence joins TRBV13 and TRBJ2-7, with 12 bases that match TRBD1. J lost 7 bases, V lost 2 bases, and 6 bases had no gene match. The CDR3 is 15 amino acids. Germline V gene sequence: CDR1 PRHDT, CDR2 FYEKMQ (reference sequence). CDR3 bases: TGTGCCAGCAGCTTACGGGGACAGGGGGCACGAGAGCAGTACTTC. Amino acids: CASSLRGQGAREQYF.